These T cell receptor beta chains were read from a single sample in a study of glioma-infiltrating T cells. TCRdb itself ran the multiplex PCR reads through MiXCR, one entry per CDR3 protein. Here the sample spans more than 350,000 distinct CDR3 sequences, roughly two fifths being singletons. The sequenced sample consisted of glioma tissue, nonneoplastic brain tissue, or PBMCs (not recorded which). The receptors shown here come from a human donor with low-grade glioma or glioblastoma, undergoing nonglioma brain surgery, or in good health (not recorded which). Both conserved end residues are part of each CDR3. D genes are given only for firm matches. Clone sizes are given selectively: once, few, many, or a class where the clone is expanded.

CDR3: CASSGSSGRVYNEQFF; D: TRBD2; V: TRBV27; J: TRBJ2-1; size: -
CDR3: CSARTTFTTDTQYF; D: -; V: TRBV20-1; J: TRBJ2-3; size: many
CDR3: CASSESDSFHNEQFF; D: -; V: TRBV2; J: TRBJ2-1; size: -
CDR3: CASSLAEKGIYEQYF; D: -; V: TRBV12-3/TRBV12-4; J: TRBJ2-7; size: -
CDR3: CASSDRRTKVSGANVLTF; D: -; V: TRBV4-3; J: TRBJ2-6; size: few
CDR3: CSAEGTIQETQYF; D: TRBD2; V: TRBV20-1; J: TRBJ2-5; size: -
CDR3: CASTPTGVPDEQYF; D: -; V: TRBV6-1; J: TRBJ2-7; size: many
CDR3: CASTPGQSPDQPQHF; D: -; V: TRBV19; J: TRBJ1-5; size: -
CDR3: CASSSQGQGYYEQYF; D: TRBD1; V: TRBV28; J: TRBJ2-7; size: few
CDR3: CASSYGGRSGCTQYF; D: TRBD2; V: TRBV6-2/TRBV6-3; J: TRBJ2-3; size: few
CDR3: CASSYRGAYEQYF; D: TRBD1; V: TRBV2; J: TRBJ2-7; size: -
CDR3: CASSLVRPDTQYF; D: -; V: TRBV11-3; J: TRBJ2-3; size: -
CDR3: CASSATGGNSPLHF; D: TRBD1; V: TRBV7-2; J: TRBJ1-6; size: few
CDR3: CATSFPGGATGELFF; D: -; V: TRBV19; J: TRBJ2-2; size: -
CDR3: CASSLSGGESPPQHF; D: -; V: TRBV27; J: TRBJ1-5; size: -
CDR3: CASSLYQGATFGYTF; D: TRBD1; V: TRBV27; J: TRBJ1-2; size: many
CDR3: CATGEGGLPGNTIYF; D: -; V: TRBV24-1; J: TRBJ1-3; size: -
CDR3: CASSRDSFNQPQHF; D: -; V: TRBV7-9; J: TRBJ1-5; size: -
CDR3: CASSGGQAYYEQYF; D: TRBD1; V: TRBV7-2; J: TRBJ2-7; size: -
CDR3: CASSLSWTSGSITDTQYF; D: TRBD2; V: TRBV28; J: TRBJ2-3; size: -
CDR3: CASRKGQGDTEAFF; D: TRBD1; V: TRBV7-9; J: TRBJ1-1; size: many
CDR3: CASSYPRTGDNEQFF; D: TRBD1; V: TRBV6-2/TRBV6-3; J: TRBJ2-1; size: -